The present entry profiles one T cell receptor (beta chain) with its context. Its antigen is not known. Time point indicated: week 35, safety follow-up. Vaccination comprised doses that each held 300 ug of mutant IDH1 20-mer peptide, plus topical imiquimod. The assay was immunoSEQ multiplex PCR, and TCRdb's table has in-frame clones only and misses some. Here the sample spans tens of thousands of clones, roughly 80% being singletons. V lost 4 bases to trimming and J lost 8 bases, with 20 bases between them. The CDR3 is 16 residues long. Germline V lookup: CDR1 SEHNR, CDR2 FQNEAQ (reference sequence). This entry comes from a study of a mutant IDH1 vaccine in newly diagnosed glioma. Study summary: Treated individuals were about 62% male and around 38% female, averaging about 37 years of age.

This sequence originates from a man aged 30 to 45 with glioma. The chain carries TRBV7-9 and TRBJ1-4; a possible D gene is TRBD1 (6 bases). This specimen consisted of PBMCs, obtained from a glioma patient whose treatment included an IDH1 peptide vaccine. CDR3 in DNA: TGTGCCAGCAGCTATGTCTTAGTCGGGACACCCGAAAAACTGTTTTTT. This sequence encodes CASSYVLVGTPEKLFF.